This passage covers 21 T cell receptor beta chains from one sample sequenced in a study of T cell responses to AZD1222 COVID-19 vaccine. TCRdb's copy holds only in-frame clones and misses some; the assay was immunoSEQ multiplex PCR. The data contain some 84,000 clones, 80% to 90% of them singletons. The specimen was peripheral blood, collected on day 0 of AZD1222 vaccination. These receptors came from an adult in good health.

The J gene is TRBJ1-6, the V gene TRBV10-3, with 10 bases identical to TRBD1. The CDR3 spans 15 residues. Germline assignment: CDR1 ENHRY and CDR2 SYGVKD. With V trimmed by 4 bases and J by 7 bases, 4 bases remained unmatched. Here the CDR3 DNA reads TGTGCCATCAGTGCCGGGACAGGGGCAAATTCACCCCTCCACTTT. It yields the protein CAISAGTGANSPLHF.

This clone came up a few times. The rearrangement links TRBV7-2 to TRBJ1-2; D unresolved. Germline V CDR1 and CDR2: SGHTA, FQGNSA. CDR3 length: 14 amino acids. The V end was cut by 3 bases, the J end by 4 bases, with 12 bases between. This CDR3 is CASSFPGVSYGYTF. The CDR3 DNA follows: TGTGCCAGCAGCTTCCCTGGAGTATCCTATGGCTACACCTTC.

The chain has TRBV7-9 and TRBJ1-3; no firm D call. This CDR3 contains 17 residues. V was trimmed by 1 base and J by 3 bases, leaving 16 bases between them. The germline V gene has CDR1 SEHNR and CDR2 FQNEAQ (reference sequence). CDR3 loop: CASSLVPLAQSGNTIYF. For the CDR3, the DNA is TGTGCCAGCAGCTTAGTGCCGCTTGCTCAGAGTGGAAACACCATATATTTT.

The rearrangement uses TRBV5-1 and TRBJ2-1; 11 bases align to TRBD2. The ends lost 7 bases at V and 5 bases at J; junction bases unmatched: 5. Looked up from germline, CDR1 is SGHRS and CDR2 is YFSETQ. This CDR3 region has 14 residues. The CDR3 protein is CASRLAGPNNEQFF. The CDR3, as DNA: TGCGCCAGCCGACTAGCGGGGCCGAACAATGAGCAGTTCTTC.

V usage is TRBV2 and J usage is TRBJ1-3, with D possibly TRBD1 on 5 matching bases. The ends were cut back, 1 base at V and 0 bases at J, with 22 bases in the middle. Per the germline V gene, CDR1 is SNHLY and CDR2 is FYNNEI. The CDR3 length is 20 residues. CDR3 DNA: TGTGCCAGCAGTGAAGTATTGGGACCCCAGAAAGGTCGCTCTGGAAACACCATATATTTT. Protein product: CASSEVLGPQKGRSGNTIYF.

The rearrangement links TRBV24-1 to TRBJ1-3; maybe TRBD1 (5 bases). Germline assignment: CDR1 KGHDR and CDR2 SFDVKD. V lost 4 bases to trimming and J lost 0 bases, with 12 bases between them. The CDR3 consists of 16 residues. The CDR3: CATSDPTASSGNTIYF. In DNA form, the CDR3 reads TGTGCCACCAGTGACCCGACAGCGTCCTCTGGAAACACCATATATTTT.

This clone was recorded a few times. The chain couples TRBV24-1 to TRBJ2-3; a weak D match, TRBD1 (6 bases). Trimming cost V 3 bases and J 6 bases, with 12 bases left between them. Germline lookup yields CDR1 KGHDR and CDR2 SFDVKD. This CDR3 comprises 14 residues. CDR3 residues: CATSDRTGWDTQYF. Written as DNA, the CDR3 is TGTGCCACCAGTGATCGAACAGGGTGGGATACGCAGTATTTT.

This rearrangement joins TRBV28 to TRBJ2-7; possibly TRBD1 for D (6 bases). Germline V gene sequence: CDR1 MDHEN, CDR2 SYDVKM. V was pared by 2 bases and J by 5 bases, with 16 bases between. The CDR3 sequence is 15 residues long. CDR3: CASSLATGLPDEQYF. The CDR3 DNA reads as TGTGCCAGCAGTTTAGCTACAGGGTTACCGGACGAGCAGTACTTC.

With regard to this clone: Its ends do not fully match the called genes, so a read error is possible. The chain carries TRBV5-1 and TRBJ2-7; possibly TRBD1 for D (6 bases). The germline gives CDR1 SGHRS, CDR2 YFSETQ. The CDR3 totals 14 residues. The CDR3: CASSLEGRGYEQCF. DNA for the CDR3: TGCGCCAGCAGCTTGGAGGGCAGGGGCTACGAGCAGTGCTTC.

This clone was recorded once. This chain links TRBV11-3 with TRBJ1-1; D ambiguous. V was shortened by 3 bases and J by 4 bases, with 9 bases between the two germline ends. The CDR3 consists of 13 residues. Germline CDR1 SGHNT, CDR2 YENEEA. The CDR3 nucleotides read TGTGCCAGCAGCTTGCGATGGGGCACTGAAGCTTTCTTT. Translation gives CASSLRWGTEAFF.

V is TRBV28 and J is TRBJ1-1, with D possibly TRBD1 on 6 matching bases. Germline V gene data show CDR1 as MDHEN and CDR2 as SYDVKM. CDR3 size: 11 residues. Deletions cut 8 bases from V and 6 bases from J, with 10 bases between. CDR3 amino acids: CASLQGPEAFF. The CDR3 nucleotides read TGTGCCAGCCTACAGGGTCCTGAAGCTTTCTTT. The full variable domain, rest sourced from reference TRBV28 and TRBJ1-1, is DVKVTQSSRYLVKRTGEKVFLECVQDMDHENMFWYRQDPGLGLRLIYFSYDVKMKEKGDIPEGYSVSREKKERFSLILESASTNQTSMYLCASLQGPEAFFGQGTRLTVV.

This clone has only a few counts. In DNA, the CDR3 is TGTGCCAGCAGTGCATTGGACAGGGGGAATAATTCACCCCTCCACTTT. Its protein product is CASSALDRGNNSPLHF. This chain joins TRBV27 and TRBJ1-6; 10 bases fit TRBD1. CDR1 is MNHEY, CDR2 SMNVEV, per germline (reference sequence). J was trimmed by 5 bases and V by 5 bases; bases with no gene match: 6. The CDR3 loop spans 16 amino acids.

The chain links TRBV14 to TRBJ2-7; tentatively, D is TRBD2 (6 bases). Trimming took 2 bases from V and 6 from J, leaving 20 bases between them. Germline CDR1 is SGHDN and CDR2 is FVKESK. This CDR3 region has 16 residues. CDR3 loop: CASSQFTGTPSGEQYF. CDR3 nucleotide sequence: TGTGCCAGCAGCCAATTTACCGGGACTCCCTCCGGCGAGCAGTACTTC.

V and J are TRBV24-1 and TRBJ2-6, with TRBD1 identical over 9 bases. Germline V CDR1 and CDR2: KGHDR, SFDVKD. V lost 2 bases, J lost 3 bases, and 7 bases stayed unmatched. The CDR3 is 18 residues long. The CDR3 DNA is TGTGCCACCAGTGATTCGGGACAGGGCCGGGGTGGGGCCAACGTCCTGACTTTC. Translation gives CATSDSGQGRGGANVLTF.

The rearrangement links TRBV5-4 to TRBJ2-1, with 11 nucleotides matching TRBD1. The CDR3 extends over 16 amino acids. Per the germline V gene, CDR1 is SGHNT and CDR2 is YYREEE (reference sequence). The ends lost 6 bases at V and 3 bases at J; junction bases unmatched: 8. Written as DNA, the CDR3 is TGTGCCAGCACCCAGGGGGGGACAGGGGGCTACAATGAGCAGTTCTTC. It encodes CASTQGGTGGYNEQFF.

The chain combines TRBV7-2 with TRBJ2-2; 7 bases agree with TRBD2. Germline assignment: CDR1 SGHTA and CDR2 FQGNSA. V lost 3 bases to trimming and J lost 4 bases; unmatched junction nucleotides: 5. This CDR3 comprises 15 residues. CDR3 nucleotides: TGTGCCAGCAGCTTTAGCGGGCCCTCCACCGGGGAGCTGTTTTTT. It encodes CASSFSGPSTGELFF.

V usage is TRBV3-1 (or the pseudogene TRBV3-2) and J usage is TRBJ2-7, with a tentative D call TRBD1 (6 bases). The CDR3 length is 14 residues. Germline V lookup: CDR1 LGHDT, CDR2 YNNKEL (reference sequence). Trimming cost V 6 bases and J 3 bases, with 15 bases left between them. CDR3 sequence: CASSPQGTNYEQYF. CDR3 DNA sequence: TGTGCCAGCAGTCCACAGGGAACGAACTACGAGCAGTACTTC.

The CDR3 sequence is CASSQQGADGYTF. CDR3 in DNA: TGTGCCAGTAGCCAACAGGGGGCGGACGGCTACACCTTC. The rearrangement uses TRBV19 and TRBJ1-2; 9 nucleotides agree with TRBD1. This CDR3 comprises 13 residues. After removal of 6 bases from V and 8 bases from J, the junction contained 7 bases not matched to a gene. Looked up from germline, CDR1 is LNHDA and CDR2 is SQIVND (reference sequence).

The chain couples TRBV9 to TRBJ1-1; D may be TRBD1 (6 bases). Deletions cut 0 bases from V and 0 bases from J, with 12 bases between. Germline CDR1 SGDLS, CDR2 YYNGEE. This CDR3 has 16 amino acids. The CDR3 sequence: CASSVVQGNLNTEAFF. Written as DNA, the CDR3 is TGTGCCAGCAGCGTAGTTCAGGGGAACTTGAACACTGAAGCTTTCTTT. The full variable domain, in which reference TRBV9 and TRBJ1-1 provide the parts outside the CDR3, is DSGVTQTPKHLITATGQRVTLRCSPRSGDLSVYWYQQSLDQGLQFLIQYYNGEERAKGNILERFSAQQFPDLHSELNLSSLELGDSALYFCASSVVQGNLNTEAFFGQGTRLTVV.

The chain employs TRBV7-2 and TRBJ1-4; no firm D call. The CDR3 has 14 amino acids. Germline CDR1 is SGHTA and CDR2 is FQGNSA. V dropped 7 bases and J dropped 4 bases, with 13 bases sitting between them. Written as DNA, the CDR3 is TGTGCCAGCACTCGGGGAGCCTATAATGAAAAACTGTTTTTT. It encodes CASTRGAYNEKLFF.

The V gene is TRBV7-9, the J gene TRBJ2-1; TRBD2 matches at 8 bases. The CDR3 covers 17 residues. The V segment lost 5 bases and the J segment 9 bases; nucleotides outside the gene matches: 18. Germline lookup yields CDR1 SEHNR and CDR2 FQNEAQ (reference sequence). The CDR3 bases are TGTGCCAGCAGCCCCAGAGTTCGGGAGGGCCGCAGTGGTGAGCAGTTCTTC. Translation: CASSPRVREGRSGEQFF.